This T cell receptor beta chain was sequenced during a study of cytomegalovirus exposure and HLA in healthy donors. Repertoires were generated with immunoSEQ multiplex PCR, while TCRdb's copy carries only in-frame clones and drops some. This table has roughly 220,000 clones, 85% to 95% appearing once. This clone appeared a few times. The CDR3 is 16 residues long. V was cut by 1 base and J by 4 bases, with 17 bases left in between. Germline CDR1 reads MGHRA; CDR2 reads YSYEKL. This rearrangement joins TRBV4-1 to TRBJ2-7; possibly TRBD2 for D (6 bases). The source material was PBMCs. This TCR was recovered from a young woman in good health and CMV-seronegative. The CDR3 here is CASSQGLSGKLYEQYF. In nucleotides, the CDR3 is TGCGCCAGCAGCCAAGGACTTAGCGGAAAGCTGTACGAGCAGTACTTC.